These 13 T cell receptor beta chains came from one sample sequenced in a study of blood T cell dynamics during melanoma immunotherapy. Stated time point: week 3, after first cycle of checkpoint inhibitor. Clones were sequenced by immunoSEQ multiplex PCR, and TCRdb holds only the in-frame ones, with some missing. The data hold 25,000 to 30,000 clones, with 80% to 85% observed a single time. The sequenced sample was blood, obtained from a patient treated with checkpoint blockade. All receptors derive from a human donor with melanoma.

This chain uses TRBV9 with TRBJ2-7, with 15 bases lining up with TRBD2. J gave up 0 bases and V 4 bases, and 17 bases lay outside the gene matches. The V gene's germline CDR1 is SGDLS and CDR2 YYNGEE. The CDR3 is 21 residues long. The CDR3 DNA reads as TGTGCCAGCAGCCGGGTTGAGTGGACTAGCGGGGGGGCCAACCACTCCTACGAGCAGTACTTC. Encoded protein: CASSRVEWTSGGANHSYEQYF. The whole variable domain, filled in from reference TRBV9 and TRBJ2-7, reads DSGVTQTPKHLITATGQRVTLRCSPRSGDLSVYWYQQSLDQGLQFLIQYYNGEERAKGNILERFSAQQFPDLHSELNLSSLELGDSALYFCASSRVEWTSGGANHSYEQYFGPGTRLTVT.

This clone was found once. The genes are TRBV25-1 and TRBJ2-3; 9 nucleotides line up with TRBD2. Germline V gives CDR1 MGHDK, CDR2 SYGVNS. There are 16 residues in the CDR3. The junction had 7 bases not matched to a gene; V was cut back by 1 base and J by 5 bases. Here the CDR3 DNA reads TGTGCCAGCAGTGAATGGGGTGGCGGGGGGGGAGATACGCAGTATTTT. Translation gives CASSEWGGGGGDTQYF.

The chain links TRBV6-1 to TRBJ2-7, with a tentative D call TRBD2 (5 bases). The germline V gene has CDR1 MNHNS and CDR2 SASEGT. The length of the CDR3 is 14 residues. Trimming cost V 2 bases and J 6 bases, with 14 bases left between them. The CDR3 DNA sequence: TGTGCCAGCAGTGAATCCCCAGCGCGGGTCGAGCAGTACTTC. Translation: CASSESPARVEQYF.

The chain joins TRBV9 to TRBJ2-7; no clear D. The CDR3 contains 13 residues. V lost 4 bases to trimming and J lost 7 bases, with 15 bases between them. Germline-derived CDR1 and CDR2 are SGDLS and YYNGEE. For the CDR3, the DNA is TGTGCCAGCAGCCCTCAAGCCGGTGGTGAGCAGTACTTC. It is translated as CASSPQAGGEQYF. The full variable domain, rest sourced from reference TRBV9 and TRBJ2-7, is DSGVTQTPKHLITATGQRVTLRCSPRSGDLSVYWYQQSLDQGLQFLIQYYNGEERAKGNILERFSAQQFPDLHSELNLSSLELGDSALYFCASSPQAGGEQYFGPGTRLTVT.

V and J are TRBV5-1 and TRBJ2-2, with 14 positions matching TRBD2. Germline V gene data show CDR1 as SGHRS and CDR2 as YFSETQ. V gave up 4 bases and J gave up 4 bases; unmatched junction bases: 6. The CDR3 is 17 residues long. The CDR3 is CASSPGTSGSFTGELFF. Written as DNA, the CDR3 is TGCGCCAGCAGCCCAGGGACTAGCGGGAGTTTCACCGGGGAGCTGTTTTTT. Combining the CDR3 with reference TRBV5-1 and TRBJ2-2 gives the whole variable domain KAGVTQTPRYLIKTRGQQVTLSCSPISGHRSVSWYQQTPGQGLQFLFEYFSETQRNKGNFPGRFSGRQFSNSRSEMNVSTLELGDSALYLCASSPGTSGSFTGELFFGEGSRLTVL.

The V call is TRBV5-1, the J call TRBJ1-1; no clear D. CDR1 and CDR2 from the germline V gene are SGHRS and YFSETQ. This CDR3 comprises 14 residues. The V and J ends lost 0 bases and 1 base respectively, with 7 bases between them. CDR3 loop: CASSLEAGNTEAFF. CDR3 nucleotides: TGCGCCAGCAGCTTGGAGGCCGGGAACACTGAAGCTTTCTTT.

The chain employs TRBV7-3 and TRBJ2-2; D ambiguous. This CDR3 is 12 amino acids long. Germline values: CDR1 SGHTA, CDR2 FQGTGA. Trimming pared 5 bases from V and 6 bases from J, leaving 7 bases between. The CDR3 DNA follows: TGTGCCAGCAGCCCAAGCGCCGGGGAGCTGTTTTTT. It specifies CASSPSAGELFF. The full variable domain, with the rest looked up from reference TRBV7-3 and TRBJ2-2, is GAGVSQTPSNKVTEKGKYVELRCDPISGHTALYWYRQSLGQGPEFLIYFQGTGAADDSGLPNDRFFAVRPEGSVSTLKIQRTERGDSAVYLCASSPSAGELFFGEGSRLTVL.

This clone was seen more than once but under ten times. The CDR3 DNA sequence: TGTGCCAGCACCCCGGGACAGGGTAAAGATACGCAGTATTTT. It translates to CASTPGQGKDTQYF. The chain combines TRBV5-4 with TRBJ2-3, with TRBD1 matching over 9 bases. CDR3 length: 14 amino acids. The germline V gene has CDR1 SGHNT and CDR2 YYREEE (reference sequence). Trimming took 6 bases from V and 5 from J; bases not matched to a gene: 7.

The chain links TRBV4-3 to TRBJ1-2; tentatively, D is TRBD1 (5 bases). V was cut by 0 bases and J by 1 base, with 15 bases left in between. Germline V gene lookup returns CDR1 LGHNA and CDR2 YSLEER. The CDR3 is 17 residues long. CDR3 region: CASSQDAEAGINYGYTF. In nucleotides, the CDR3 is TGCGCCAGCAGCCAAGACGCCGAGGCAGGGATTAACTATGGCTACACCTTC.

The CDR3 nucleotides are TGTGCCAGTAGCTTACGTACAGGAGACTATGGCTACACCTTC. Protein sequence: CASSLRTGDYGYTF. The chain uses TRBV19 and TRBJ1-2; TRBD1 might be the D (5 bases). Trimming removed 6 bases at V and 3 bases at J, with 14 bases between. CDR3 size: 14 residues. Germline values: CDR1 LNHDA, CDR2 SQIVND (reference sequence).

This clone occurred a few times. The chain has TRBV27 and TRBJ2-7, with a possible D match to TRBD1 (6 bases). The CDR3 extends over 15 amino acids. V was shortened by 3 bases and J by 0 bases, with 12 bases between the two germline ends. Germline V lookup: CDR1 MNHEY, CDR2 SMNVEV (reference sequence). CDR3 bases: TGTGCCAGCAGTTTTTCCGGGACACTCTCCTACGAGCAGTACTTC. Amino acid sequence: CASSFSGTLSYEQYF.

V is TRBV29-1 and J is TRBJ2-1, with 7 bases matching TRBD1. The CDR3 covers 15 residues. V shed 2 bases and J 11 bases; nucleotides not matched to a gene: 15. Germline loops: CDR1 SQVTM, CDR2 ANQGSEA. CDR3 loop: CSVEIPLGGSFKQFF. The DNA for the CDR3 is TGCAGCGTTGAAATCCCACTAGGGGGCAGTTTTAAGCAGTTCTTC.

This chain connects TRBV11-2 to TRBJ2-3; D not certain. The CDR3 spans 13 residues. V lost 5 bases to trimming and J lost 2 bases, with 8 bases between them. Germline CDR1 reads SGHAT; CDR2 reads FQNNGV. CDR3 sequence: CASSLSPTDTQYF. The CDR3 DNA sequence: TGTGCCAGCAGCCTAAGCCCCACAGATACGCAGTATTTT.